The 32 T cell receptor beta chains below all came from one sample that was sequenced in a study of blood T cell repertoires in COVID-19. Here immunoSEQ multiplex PCR was the method, and the copy in TCRdb shows in-frame clones only, minus some. The sample lists about 69,000 clones; about nine tenths were seen once. The sequenced sample consisted of peripheral blood. The receptors were sampled from a man aged 25 to 40 with acute or convalescent COVID-19.

The rearrangement uses TRBV5-1 and TRBJ1-6; weak D call: TRBD1 (6 bases). Trimming took off 5 bases at V and 7 bases at J, with 10 bases between the two ends. The CDR3 loop spans 13 amino acids. The V gene's germline CDR1 is SGHRS and CDR2 YFSETQ. The DNA for the CDR3 is TGCGCCAGCAGAGCGGGGGCAAATTCACCCCTCCACTTT. Translation: CASRAGANSPLHF.

V usage is TRBV10-3 and J usage is TRBJ2-3; 10 positions agree with TRBD2. This CDR3 is built from 18 residues. The germline CDR1 and CDR2 sequences are ENHRY and SYGVKD. After removal of 0 bases from V and 1 base from J, the junction contained 7 bases not matched to a gene. The CDR3 reads CAISESPPSGGRTDTQYF. CDR3 DNA sequence: TGTGCCATCAGTGAGTCCCCGCCTAGCGGGGGCCGCACAGATACGCAGTATTTT.

This rearrangement joins TRBV27 to TRBJ2-4, with 7 bases lining up with TRBD1. V was clipped by 5 bases and J by 13 bases; unmatched bases: 8. This CDR3 contains 12 residues. Per the germline V gene, CDR1 is MNHEY and CDR2 is SMNVEV (reference sequence). This CDR3 is CASSPSGQTQYF. The CDR3 nucleotides read TGTGCCAGCAGTCCCTCGGGACAGACGCAGTACTTC.

The chain links TRBV7-9 to TRBJ1-5; possibly TRBD1 for D (5 bases). V lost 8 bases and J 1 base, leaving 9 bases between the germline ends. CDR3 length: 13 residues. Germline V gene data show CDR1 as SEHNR and CDR2 as FQNEAQ (reference sequence). The CDR3 sequence: CASGGKSNQPQHF. In DNA, the CDR3 is TGTGCCAGCGGGGGGAAAAGCAATCAGCCCCAGCATTTT.

The gene calls are TRBV6-1 and TRBJ2-3; TRBD2 matches at 9 bases. Germline V CDR1 and CDR2: MNHNS, SASEGT. The length of the CDR3 is 17 residues. V was clipped by 4 bases and J by 2 bases; unmatched bases: 10. Here the CDR3 DNA reads TGTGCCAGCAGTGGAGCCACCGGGACTAGCATCACAGATACGCAGTATTTT. Its translation: CASSGATGTSITDTQYF.

This clone has just a few counts. The J gene is TRBJ1-5, the V gene TRBV19, with TRBD1 matching 8 bases. The CDR3 loop spans 20 amino acids. CDR1 LNHDA and CDR2 SQIVND come from the germline V gene (reference sequence). V dropped 4 bases and J dropped 2; count of bases not matched to a gene: 19. The CDR3 nucleotides are TGTGCCAGTAGTACCCTACCCCGGACAGGGCCCTACGGGGGCAATCAGCCCCAGCATTTT. This gives the protein CASSTLPRTGPYGGNQPQHF.

The chain carries TRBV19 and TRBJ2-5; 8 nucleotides match TRBD1. Germline CDR1 LNHDA, CDR2 SQIVND (reference sequence). This CDR3 is 14 amino acids long. J was trimmed by 4 bases and V by 6 bases; bases with no gene match: 7. The CDR3 here is CASSPTGERETQYF. The CDR3 nucleotides read TGTGCCAGTAGCCCGACAGGGGAGCGAGAGACCCAGTACTTC.

The V and J genes are TRBV5-6 and TRBJ1-2; D is unresolved. V was clipped by 4 bases and J by 2 bases, with 6 bases between them. CDR1 and CDR2 from the germline V gene are SGHDT and YYEEEE. The length of the CDR3 is 12 residues. CDR3 nucleotide sequence: TGTGCCAGCAGCCCAGGAAACTATGGCTACACCTTC. Encoded protein: CASSPGNYGYTF.

The rearrangement joins TRBV7-9 to TRBJ2-4; 9 bases line up with TRBD2. The length of the CDR3 is 17 residues. V shed 3 bases, J shed 0 bases, and the junction held 6 bases outside the gene matches. Germline V gene lookup returns CDR1 SEHNR and CDR2 FQNEAQ (reference sequence). CDR3 bases: TGTGCCAGCAGCTTCCAGACTAGCGGCTTAGCCAAAAACATTCAGTACTTC. Residues: CASSFQTSGLAKNIQYF.

The V gene is TRBV5-1, the J gene TRBJ2-4, with D possibly TRBD2 on 6 matching bases. With 6 bases removed from V and 6 bases from J, the gap between germline ends came to 13 bases. Germline V gene data show CDR1 as SGHRS and CDR2 as YFSETQ. The CDR3 contains 13 residues. The CDR3 loop reads CASTSGRGNIQYF. The CDR3 region has the DNA TGCGCCAGCACCTCAGGGCGGGGAAACATTCAGTACTTC. Combining the CDR3 with reference TRBV5-1 and TRBJ2-4 gives the whole variable domain KAGVTQTPRYLIKTRGQQVTLSCSPISGHRSVSWYQQTPGQGLQFLFEYFSETQRNKGNFPGRFSGRQFSNSRSEMNVSTLELGDSALYLCASTSGRGNIQYFGAGTRLSVL.

This chain uses TRBV6-5 with TRBJ1-1; D not resolved. This CDR3 spans 13 amino acids. The germline CDR1 and CDR2 sequences are MNHEY and SVGAGI. Trimming took off 6 bases at V and 0 bases at J, with 8 bases between the two ends. CDR3 residues: CASSVRLNTEAFF. DNA of the CDR3: TGTGCCAGCAGCGTTAGATTGAACACTGAAGCTTTCTTT.

The gene calls are TRBV6-6 and TRBJ1-1; 9 bases are shared with TRBD1. The CDR3 is made up of 14 amino acids. CDR1 and CDR2 from the germline V gene are MNHNY and SVGAGI (reference sequence). The J segment lost 3 bases and the V segment lost 4 bases, leaving 3 bases of the junction unmatched. DNA of the CDR3: TGTGCCAGCAGTTCGGACAGGGGATACACTGAAGCTTTCTTT. Protein: CASSSDRGYTEAFF.

The rearrangement links TRBV7-8 to TRBJ2-1, with 8 bases fitting TRBD2. The V segment lost 4 bases and the J segment 6 bases; nucleotides outside the gene matches: 8. Per germline, CDR1 SGHVS and CDR2 FQNEAQ. The CDR3 loop spans 15 amino acids. CDR3 sequence (DNA): TGTGCCAGCAGCTCAGAGGGACTAGTAAGCAATGAGCAGTTCTTC. The encoded protein is CASSSEGLVSNEQFF. Based on the CDR3 plus reference TRBV7-8 and TRBJ2-1, the full variable domain is GAGVSQSPRYKVAKRGQDVALRCDPISGHVSLFWYQQALGQGPEFLTYFQNEAQLDKSGLPSDRFFAERPEGSVSTLKIQRTQQEDSAVYLCASSSEGLVSNEQFFGPGTRLTVL.

This clone was counted a few times. The chain combines TRBV19 with TRBJ1-6, with TRBD1 matching over 8 bases. There are 17 residues in the CDR3. Germline loops: CDR1 LNHDA, CDR2 SQIVND (reference sequence). Unmatched junction bases numbered 14, after V lost 7 bases and J lost 6 bases. The CDR3 protein is CASNRISGTGFNSPLHF. The CDR3 coding sequence is TGTGCCAGTAATAGGATCTCCGGGACAGGATTTAATTCACCCCTCCACTTT. Filled out from reference TRBV19 and TRBJ1-6, the complete variable domain reads DGGITQSPKYLFRKEGQNVTLSCEQNLNHDAMYWYRQDPGQGLRLIYYSQIVNDFQKGDIAEGYSVSREKKESFPLTVTSAQKNPTAFYLCASNRISGTGFNSPLHFGNGTRLTVT.

This chain connects TRBV19 to TRBJ2-1; possible D gene TRBD2, 5 bases. CDR3 length: 16 amino acids. V was trimmed by 3 bases and J by 7 bases, leaving 19 bases between them. Germline loops: CDR1 LNHDA, CDR2 SQIVND (reference sequence). The CDR3 reads CASSIPGLTPVNEQFF. Written as DNA, the CDR3 is TGTGCCAGTAGTATCCCCGGACTGACACCGGTAAATGAGCAGTTCTTC.

The chain employs TRBV7-9 and TRBJ1-1; perhaps TRBD1 as D (5 bases). The length of the CDR3 is 15 residues. Germline V gene data show CDR1 as SEHNR and CDR2 as FQNEAQ (reference sequence). V lost 5 bases to trimming and J lost 2 bases, with 15 bases between them. This chain's CDR3 is CASSHRGGQNTEAFF. For the CDR3, the DNA is TGTGCCAGCAGCCATAGGGGAGGGCAAAACACTGAAGCTTTCTTT.

The genes are TRBV4-1 and TRBJ2-7; D may be TRBD1 (6 bases). V was clipped by 2 bases and J by 13 bases, with 27 bases between them. CDR1 and CDR2 from the germline V gene are MGHRA and YSYEKL. The CDR3 has 16 amino acids. This CDR3 reads CASSQPSVGATGRDYV. As DNA, the CDR3 is TGCGCCAGCAGCCAACCCTCCGTGGGAGCGACAGGCCGGGATTACGTC.

The J gene is TRBJ1-4, the V gene TRBV7-2; 8 nucleotides agree with TRBD1. The CDR3 sequence is 17 residues long. Germline CDR1 reads SGHTA; CDR2 reads FQGNSA. Trimming took 5 bases from V and 8 from J; bases not matched to a gene: 16. The CDR3 DNA is TGTGCCAGCAGCGAGGGGTGGAGGACAGGGTCGCGGGAAAAACTGTTTTTT. Protein product: CASSEGWRTGSREKLFF.

This chain uses TRBV6-4 with TRBJ1-2; 7 bases are a match to TRBD1. V gave up 0 bases and J gave up 6 bases; unmatched junction bases: 7. CDR1 is MRHNA and CDR2 is SNTAGT in the germline V gene. The CDR3 extends over 15 amino acids. CDR3 nucleotides: TGTGCCAGCAGTGACTCGATGGGCAGGGGGAATGGCTACACCTTC. This sequence encodes CASSDSMGRGNGYTF.

The V call is TRBV4-1, the J call TRBJ1-4; TRBD1 matches at 7 bases. The CDR3 spans 15 residues. J was trimmed by 0 bases and V by 4 bases; bases with no gene match: 2. Germline CDR1 and CDR2: MGHRA and YSYEKL. The DNA of the CDR3 is TGCGCCAGCAGCCGTCAGGGGGCAACTAATGAAAAACTGTTTTTT. It specifies CASSRQGATNEKLFF.

This clone was seen a single time. This chain joins TRBV5-4 and TRBJ2-5; 8 bases fit TRBD2. The CDR3 consists of 15 residues. Trimming cost V 0 bases and J 1 base; bases outside gene matches: 2. Looked up from germline, CDR1 is SGHNT and CDR2 is YYREEE (reference sequence). CDR3: CASSLATSGQETQYF. CDR3 coding DNA: TGTGCCAGCAGCTTGGCAACTAGCGGCCAAGAGACCCAGTACTTC. Complete variable domain (other parts from reference TRBV5-4 and TRBJ2-5): ETGVTQSPTHLIKTRGQQVTLRCSSQSGHNTVSWYQQALGQGPQFIFQYYREEENGRGNFPPRFSGLQFPNYSSELNVNALELDDSALYLCASSLATSGQETQYFGPGTRLLVL.

V is TRBV5-6 and J is TRBJ2-2, with D possibly TRBD2 on 5 matching bases. The CDR3 has 14 residues. V was trimmed by 2 bases and J by 5 bases, leaving 10 bases between them. Germline CDR1 SGHDT, CDR2 YYEEEE. The CDR3 bases are TGTGCCAGCAGCTTAGGACGGAGGACCGGGGAGCTGTTTTTT. Its translation is CASSLGRRTGELFF. Combining the CDR3 with reference TRBV5-6 and TRBJ2-2 gives the whole variable domain DAGVTQSPTHLIKTRGQQVTLRCSPKSGHDTVSWYQQALGQGPQFIFQYYEEEERQRGNFPDRFSGHQFPNYSSELNVNALLLGDSALYLCASSLGRRTGELFFGEGSRLTVL.

This rearrangement joins TRBV12-3 or TRBV12-4 to TRBJ1-2, with D maybe TRBD1 (5 bases). The CDR3 has 13 residues. V was pared by 0 bases and J by 3 bases, with 5 bases between. The CDR3 loop is CASSLAGDYGYTF. CDR3 sequence (DNA): TGTGCCAGCAGTTTAGCAGGGGACTATGGCTACACCTTC.

The chain has TRBV18 and TRBJ1-1, with no clear D. CDR3 length: 12 amino acids. Germline CDR1 reads KGHSH; CDR2 reads LQKENI. Trimming removed 1 base at V and 7 bases at J, with 7 bases between. CDR3 in DNA: TGTGCCAGCTCACCACGATCGAGTGAAGCTTTCTTT. As protein: CASSPRSSEAFF.

The V call is TRBV2, the J call TRBJ2-7, with D possibly matching TRBD1 (5 bases). CDR3 length equals 15 residues. V gave up 7 bases and J gave up 3 bases, with 19 bases separating them. Germline V gene data show CDR1 as SNHLY and CDR2 as FYNNEI. DNA for the CDR3: TGTGCCAGCACCCCCAGGGCAGGTGGGATCTACGAGCAGTACTTC. Its translation: CASTPRAGGIYEQYF.

V and J are TRBV30 and TRBJ2-7, with D tentatively TRBD1 (6 bases). The CDR3 consists of 13 residues. Trimming took 5 bases from V and 3 from J, leaving 14 bases between them. The germline V gene has CDR1 GTSNPN and CDR2 SVGIG (reference sequence). The CDR3 loop is CAWANRDGYEQYV. The CDR3 region has the DNA TGTGCCTGGGCTAACAGGGATGGCTACGAGCAGTACGTC.

The rearrangement uses TRBV11-3 and TRBJ2-3, with D possibly being TRBD2 (6 bases). The CDR3 consists of 14 residues. Germline assignment: CDR1 SGHNT and CDR2 YENEEA. Between the trimmed V and J ends, which lost 4 bases and 3 bases, there was a span of 11 bases. The DNA for the CDR3 is TGTGCCAGCAGCTCTCTCGGGGGAACAGATACGCAGTATTTT. This encodes CASSSLGGTDTQYF.

The chain recombines TRBV18 with TRBJ2-2; D not resolved. Trimming shortened V by 2 bases and J by 6 bases, and 10 bases separated the two germline ends. The CDR3 runs 14 residues. Germline values: CDR1 KGHSH, CDR2 LQKENI. CDR3 region: CASSPDSAAGELFF. The CDR3 DNA is TGTGCCAGCTCACCAGACTCTGCCGCCGGGGAGCTGTTTTTT.

The rearrangement links TRBV6-6 to TRBJ2-5; 9 bases are a match to TRBD1. The CDR3 consists of 16 residues. The germline gives CDR1 MNHNY, CDR2 SVGAGI (reference sequence). Trimming cost V 0 bases and J 5 bases; bases outside gene matches: 7. Written as DNA, the CDR3 is TGTGCCAGCAGTTACTCGAAACAGGGGGCCTCGGAGACCCAGTACTTC. Translating it yields CASSYSKQGASETQYF.

V usage is TRBV3-1 (or the pseudogene TRBV3-2) and J usage is TRBJ2-1; 12 positions match TRBD2. Germline lookup yields CDR1 LGHDT and CDR2 YNNKEL (reference sequence). V was clipped by 1 base and J by 2 bases; unmatched bases: 6. The CDR3 totals 18 residues. CDR3 protein: CASSQVGLAGKTYNEQFF. The CDR3 nucleotides are TGTGCCAGCAGCCAAGTCGGACTAGCGGGAAAAACCTACAATGAGCAGTTCTTC.

This clone is a singleton in its sample. The gene calls are TRBV5-1 and TRBJ1-2; 8 bases are shared with TRBD1. Looked up from germline, CDR1 is SGHRS and CDR2 is YFSETQ. The CDR3 extends over 15 amino acids. The J segment lost 3 bases and the V segment lost 1 base, leaving 5 bases of the junction unmatched. This chain's CDR3 is CASSLIPGQDYGYTF. CDR3 bases: TGCGCCAGCAGCTTGATTCCGGGACAGGACTATGGCTACACCTTC.

This clone was counted a single time. This rearrangement joins TRBV19 to TRBJ2-5, with D uncertain. Per the germline V gene, CDR1 is LNHDA and CDR2 is SQIVND (reference sequence). Trimming pared 9 bases from V and 2 bases from J, leaving 10 bases between. The CDR3 loop spans 12 amino acids. CDR3 amino acids: CASSEQQETQYF. In DNA form, the CDR3 reads TGTGCCAGCAGCGAACAACAAGAGACCCAGTACTTC.